This TCR beta chain was recorded in a study of CXCR3-negative and CXCR3-positive naive CD8 T cells. Study outcomes and limitations: Naive subsets had comparable surface CD5, so TRB CDR3 properties gauged TCR strength. CXCR3-negative naive cells had less hydrophobic TRB CDR3s than did CXCR3-positive naive cells.

5' RACE with UMI labels generated the TRB cDNA libraries. For each CDR3 protein, TCRdb gives one entry from its re-call of the 5' RACE reads, without DNA. The specimen's table records under 75,000 distinct CDR3 sequences. Comments on this clonotype: The target antigen is unknown.

The TCR comes from a human donor in good health. Some clones in this sample may be carry-over from other donors' samples. The source material was naive CXCR3+ CD8+ T cells from blood. Subset meaning: CD45RO-CCR7+CD27+CD95- naive CD8+ T cells expressing CXCR3 (TNR3+).

This CDR3 is CASNEAGGAYNEQFF. The V and J genes are TRBV19 and TRBJ2-1; without DNA, the TCRdb call of TRBD2 cannot be checked. This CDR3 comprises 15 residues. The germline V gene encodes CDR1 LNHDA and CDR2 SQIVND (reference sequence).